The rows below give T cell receptor beta chains drawn from one sample of a study of monozygotic twins with inflammatory bowel disease. TCRdb re-called the 5' RACE reads and shows each CDR3 protein once, DNA omitted. Its table lists about 380,000 distinct CDR3 sequences. The sequencing sample was made of blood. These TCRs come from a human donor with ulcerative colitis or Crohn's disease, or a healthy co-twin of an affected twin (not recorded which). The CDR3 runs from the conserved cysteine through the conserved F or W.

v_gene	j_gene	len	CDR3aa
TRBV7-2	TRBJ1-5	13	CASSFGTHQPQHF
TRBV5-5	TRBJ2-5	15	CASSFRQGIQETQYF
TRBV3-1	TRBJ2-7	13	CASSQTVEGEQYF
TRBV10-3	TRBJ2-3	13	CAISGPGGDTQYF
TRBV5-4	TRBJ2-2	14	CASSPQSGAGELFF
TRBV7-6	TRBJ1-1	13	CASSPTRRAEAFF
TRBV6-2/TRBV6-3	TRBJ2-1	18	CASSFSHSFAGENNEQFF
TRBV7-8	TRBJ2-4	16	CASSFRRGLAKNIQYF
TRBV27	TRBJ2-5	14	CASSLLWSAETQYF
TRBV6-5	TRBJ2-7	12	CASRSDTSEQYF
TRBV5-1	TRBJ1-1	15	CASSGWTGGSTEAFF
TRBV6-2/TRBV6-3	TRBJ2-3	18	CASSYSSTGTRSTDTQYF
TRBV6-5	TRBJ1-5	16	CASSSPRDRGQKAQHF
TRBV6-2/TRBV6-3	TRBJ1-1	14	CASSSGGRRTEAFF
TRBV5-1	TRBJ1-3	14	CASSLDPTGNTIYF
TRBV19	TRBJ2-3	18	CASSITNSPGWNTDTQYF
TRBV14	TRBJ2-1	19	CASSQASALGQGRDNEQFF
TRBV19	TRBJ2-1	12	CASSTNRAEQFF
TRBV4-2	TRBJ2-7	15	CASSQDWQGAYEQYF
TRBV7-3	TRBJ2-1	16	CASSLGTSGTFNEQFF
TRBV7-3	TRBJ2-1	15	CASSLSGTAGNEQFF
TRBV5-1	TRBJ2-4	11	CASSLVAIQYF
TRBV6-2/TRBV6-3	TRBJ2-5	12	CASTVDGGTQYF
TRBV20-1	TRBJ1-3	15	CSAMNGALTGNTIYF
TRBV14	TRBJ2-1	17	CASSQDWGRGRQDEQFF
TRBV12-5	TRBJ2-1	14	CASGLGQGGNEQFF
TRBV10-3	TRBJ2-2	14	CAISPRGQTGELFF
TRBV15	TRBJ2-7	15	CATSRGGTSRNEQYF
TRBV12-3/TRBV12-4	TRBJ2-7	13	CASRWTGTYEQYF
TRBV20-1	TRBJ2-7	13	CSVPGGGSYEQYF
TRBV10-3	TRBJ2-7	13	CAISESGGSEQYF
TRBV24-1	TRBJ2-1	14	CATSQGGSYNEQFF
TRBV20-1	TRBJ2-1	16	CSARDDGTASYNEQFF
TRBV24-1	TRBJ2-1	16	CATSDYTSGAYNEQFF
TRBV2	TRBJ2-5	11	CARQSQETQYF
TRBV5-1	TRBJ1-1	15	CASSFNSRLNTEAFF
TRBV7-2	TRBJ1-5	14	CASRPGTLDQPQHF
TRBV12-3/TRBV12-4	TRBJ2-1	14	CASSLTTSYNEQFF
TRBV7-2	TRBJ1-2	14	CASSFGASNYGYTF
TRBV4-1	TRBJ2-7	16	CASSQTVGQTGYEQYF
TRBV11-1	TRBJ2-1	18	CASSLVLQSGGGLNEQFF
TRBV5-1	TRBJ1-4	15	CASSLGDARKEKLFF
TRBV5-1	TRBJ1-5	15	CASSLGASENQPQHF
TRBV7-3	TRBJ2-1	14	CASSSLGDYNEQFF
TRBV7-8	TRBJ1-5	14	CASSSIRGGQPQHF
TRBV7-8	TRBJ1-6	15	CASTLRGPVNSPLHF
TRBV5-1	TRBJ2-1	15	CASSFPGQGTNEQFF
TRBV4-3	TRBJ2-2	14	CASSQEDRAGELFF
TRBV27	TRBJ2-1	14	CASSLQLATDEQFF
TRBV5-1	TRBJ2-4	17	CASSPNAGSGAKNMQYF
TRBV5-1	TRBJ2-7	15	CASSSGQGSSYEQYF
TRBV3-1	TRBJ2-7	16	CASSQDWGQVTYEQYF
TRBV7-3	TRBJ2-1	15	CASSLVRVSYNEQFF
TRBV5-6	TRBJ2-1	12	CASSLDRNEQFF
TRBV7-3	TRBJ2-1	15	CASSHSGGRPVEQFF
TRBV18	TRBJ1-1	16	CASSPSGATRSTEAFF
TRBV5-1	TRBJ2-3	17	CASSLLQRGARIDTQYF
TRBV5-5	TRBJ1-3	18	CASSLAPVTTSSGNTIYF
TRBV4-3	TRBJ1-5	16	CASSQGPTGSDQPQHF
TRBV27	TRBJ1-2	13	CATHRGINYGYTF